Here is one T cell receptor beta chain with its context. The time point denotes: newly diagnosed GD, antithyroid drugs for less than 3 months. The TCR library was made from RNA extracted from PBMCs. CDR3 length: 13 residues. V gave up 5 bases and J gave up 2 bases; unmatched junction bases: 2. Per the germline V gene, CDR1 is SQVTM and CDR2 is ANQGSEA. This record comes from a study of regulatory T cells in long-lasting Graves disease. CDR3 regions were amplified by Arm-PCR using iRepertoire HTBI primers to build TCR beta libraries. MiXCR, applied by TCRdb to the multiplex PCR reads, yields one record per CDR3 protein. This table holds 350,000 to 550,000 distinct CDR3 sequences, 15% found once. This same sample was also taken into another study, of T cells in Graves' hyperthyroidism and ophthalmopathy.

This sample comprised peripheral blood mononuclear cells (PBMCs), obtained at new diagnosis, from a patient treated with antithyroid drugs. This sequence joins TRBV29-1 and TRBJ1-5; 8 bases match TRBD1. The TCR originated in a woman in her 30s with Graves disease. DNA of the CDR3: TGCAGCGTTACGACAGGGGGCAATCAGCCCCAGCATTTT. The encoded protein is CSVTTGGNQPQHF.